One sample yielded the 10 T cell receptor beta chains listed below, sequenced in a study of cytomegalovirus exposure and HLA in healthy donors (TCRdb year 2017). Library construction relied on the immunoSEQ multiplex PCR assay. For the multiplex PCR, a mixture combining 60 forward primers for TCR Vbeta segments and 13 reverse primers for TCR Jbeta segments was used. TCRdb took this table from immuneACCESS and kept in-frame rearrangements with V and J called. Such tables lack part of the clones; where checked against another copy, unresolved V genes explain under half of the gap, and the rest is unexplained. Here the sample has about 110,000 clones; 79% occur a single time. The ten largest account for more than 3% of the sample. The source material was PBMCs. The origin of the receptors is a woman between 35 and 50 years old in good health and CMV-seronegative.

The rearrangement links TRBV28 to TRBJ2-1; TRBD2 matches at 7 bases. This CDR3 is 15 amino acids long. The germline V gene encodes CDR1 MDHEN and CDR2 SYDVKM. V shed 3 bases, J shed 3 bases, and the junction held 5 bases outside the gene matches. The CDR3 is CASSFTGLVYNEQFF. The CDR3 DNA reads TGTGCCAGCAGTTTCACCGGACTAGTCTACAATGAGCAGTTCTTC.

This clone came up a few times. At one of its ends the junction is not consistent with the germline gene, which may arise from a read error. The chain uses TRBV7-9 and TRBJ2-2, with D unclear. Germline values: CDR1 SEHNR, CDR2 FQNEAQ (reference sequence). CDR3 length equals 12 residues. CDR3 sequence (DNA): TGTTCCAGCAGCGCTATCACCGGGGAGCTGTTTTTT. This gives the protein CSSSAITGELFF. Using reference TRBV7-9 and TRBJ2-2 for the parts outside the CDR3, the full variable domain is DTGVSQNPRHKITKRGQNVTFRCDPISEHNRLYWYRQTLGQGPEFLTYFQNEAQLEKSRLLSDRFSAERPKGSFSTLEIQRTEQGDSAMYLCSSSAITGELFFGEGSRLTVL.

The chain uses TRBV7-2 and TRBJ2-5; 7 bases line up with TRBD1. Germline-derived CDR1 and CDR2 are SGHTA and FQGNSA. The V and J ends lost 5 bases and 8 bases, in that order; junction bases with no gene match: 14. The CDR3 length is 15 residues. Here the CDR3 DNA reads TGTGCCAGCAGCCTCCGACAGGGCGGGCCTGGTACCCAGTACTTC. Its translation is CASSLRQGGPGTQYF.

This chain uses TRBV9 with TRBJ1-1; no firm D call. Trimming shortened V by 0 bases and J by 10 bases, and 13 bases separated the two germline ends. The CDR3 covers 13 residues. In germline, CDR1 is SGDLS, CDR2 YYNGEE. Written as DNA, the CDR3 is TGTGCCAGCAGCGTAGATCAAGGCTCAGGAGCTTTCTTT. It encodes CASSVDQGSGAFF.

The chain joins TRBV11-2 to TRBJ2-1; 8 bases match TRBD2. Germline V lookup: CDR1 SGHAT, CDR2 FQNNGV. The CDR3 consists of 13 residues. Trimming removed 1 base from V and 10 bases from J; junction bases left unmatched: 3. CDR3 loop: CASSLAGGPEQFF. In nucleotides, the CDR3 is TGTGCCAGCAGCTTAGCGGGGGGGCCGGAGCAGTTCTTC.

The chain carries TRBV5-1 and TRBJ1-4; D remains ambiguous. This CDR3 has 14 residues. Per germline, CDR1 SGHRS and CDR2 YFSETQ. Trimming stripped 4 bases from V and 0 bases from J, with 7 bases between. CDR3 sequence reads: CASSPFATNEKLFF. CDR3 nucleotides: TGCGCCAGCAGCCCGTTCGCAACTAATGAAAAACTGTTTTTT.

This chain uses TRBV27 with TRBJ2-3; 7 positions agree with TRBD1. The V and J ends lost 5 bases and 4 bases, in that order; junction bases with no gene match: 12. CDR3 length: 16 amino acids. CDR1 is MNHEY and CDR2 is SMNVEV in the germline V gene (reference sequence). The CDR3 nucleotides read TGTGCCAGCAGTGGCTTACAGGGGTTACGCGCAGATACGCAGTATTTT. Its protein is CASSGLQGLRADTQYF.

The rearrangement links TRBV27 to TRBJ2-1; 9 bases fit TRBD2. This CDR3 comprises 16 residues. Germline lookup yields CDR1 MNHEY and CDR2 SMNVEV (reference sequence). V lost 3 bases to trimming and J lost 8 bases; unmatched junction nucleotides: 11. The CDR3 coding sequence is TGTGCCAGCAGTTTTCTCGGCGGGGGGGCCGGGGATGAGCAGTTCTTC. The encoded protein is CASSFLGGGAGDEQFF.

The V call is TRBV4-1, the J call TRBJ2-5; 10 bases map to TRBD2. The J call is doubtful: the DNA matches TRBJ2-7 better. The germline V gene encodes CDR1 MGHRA and CDR2 YSYEKL. CDR3 length: 16 residues. In nucleotides, the CDR3 is TGCGCCAGCAGCCAAGCCAAAGCGGGGGGGCGATACGAGCAGTACTTC. Translated: CASSQAKAGGRYEQYF.

The gene calls are TRBV11-3 and TRBJ2-3; D is possibly TRBD1 (5 bases). Trimming stripped 0 bases from V and 4 bases from J, with 5 bases between. The CDR3 is 13 residues long. Germline V CDR1 and CDR2: SGHNT, YENEEA. The CDR3 here is CASSLDRADTQYF. CDR3 nucleotides: TGTGCCAGCAGCTTAGACAGGGCAGATACGCAGTATTTT. Full variable domain (missing parts from reference TRBV11-3 and TRBJ2-3): EAGVVQSPRYKIIEKKQPVAFWCNPISGHNTLYWYLQNLGQGPELLIRYENEEAVDDSQLPKDRFSAERLKGVDSTLKIQPAELGDSAVYLCASSLDRADTQYFGPGTRLTVL.